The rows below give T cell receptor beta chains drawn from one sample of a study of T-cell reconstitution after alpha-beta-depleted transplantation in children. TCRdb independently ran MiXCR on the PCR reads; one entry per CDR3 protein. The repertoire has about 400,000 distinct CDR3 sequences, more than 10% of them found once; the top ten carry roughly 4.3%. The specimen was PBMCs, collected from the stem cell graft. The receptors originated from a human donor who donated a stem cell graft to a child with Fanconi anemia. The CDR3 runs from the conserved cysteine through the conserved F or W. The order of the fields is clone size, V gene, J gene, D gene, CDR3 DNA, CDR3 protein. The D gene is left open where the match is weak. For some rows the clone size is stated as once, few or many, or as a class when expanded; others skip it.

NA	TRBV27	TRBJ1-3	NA	TGTGCCAGCAGTTTACAGGGGCTGTCTGGAAACACCATATATTTT	CASSLQGLSGNTIYF
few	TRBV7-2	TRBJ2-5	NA	TGTGCCAGCAGCCCCTTCGGATCGGGGGCTAGTTGGGAGACCCAGTACTTC	CASSPFGSGASWETQYF
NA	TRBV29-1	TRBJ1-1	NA	TGCAGCGTTGAACTCCGCGGGGGGACACACCGCGCTGAAGCTTTCTTT	CSVELRGGTHRAEAFF
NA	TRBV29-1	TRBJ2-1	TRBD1	TGCAGCGTTGAAGGTTACAGGGGGAATGAGCAGTTCTTC	CSVEGYRGNEQFF
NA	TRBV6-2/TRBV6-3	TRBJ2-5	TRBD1	TGTGCCAGCAAGAACAGGGGGCAGTTTGAGACCCAGTACTTC	CASKNRGQFETQYF
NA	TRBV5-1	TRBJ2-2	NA	TGCGCCAGCAGCTTGGAGAGGGGCGGGGAGCTGTTTTTT	CASSLERGGELFF
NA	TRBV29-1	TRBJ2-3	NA	TGCAGCGTTACCTCCGCGGGGCCGGGTACGCAGTATTTT	CSVTSAGPGTQYF
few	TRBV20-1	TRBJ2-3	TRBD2	TGCAGTGCTAGAGGGTATAGGGGAGGGACAGATACGCAGTATTTT	CSARGYRGGTDTQYF
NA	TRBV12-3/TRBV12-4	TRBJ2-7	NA	TGTGCCAGCAGTTTGGGGGCAGGGGATTCCTACGAGCAGTACTTC	CASSLGAGDSYEQYF
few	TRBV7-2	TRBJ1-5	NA	TGTGCCAGCAGCTCCGGGCCGACAAATCAGCCCCAGCATTTT	CASSSGPTNQPQHF
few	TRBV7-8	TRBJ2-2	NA	TGTGCCAGCACCCGACAGGCAGAGAACACCGGGGAGCTGTTTTTT	CASTRQAENTGELFF
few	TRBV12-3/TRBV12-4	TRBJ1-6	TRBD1	TGTGCCAGCAGCCGACAGGGGATAGATTCACCCCTCCACTTT	CASSRQGIDSPLHF
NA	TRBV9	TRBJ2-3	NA	TGTGCCAGCAGCGTAGCTATGGGGGGCTATGGTGATACGCAGTATTTT	CASSVAMGGYGDTQYF
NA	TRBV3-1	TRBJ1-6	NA	TGTGCCAGCACCACTAGTCGACCTGGATCACCCCTCCACTTT	CASTTSRPGSPLHF
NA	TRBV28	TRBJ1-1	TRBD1	TGTGCCAGCAGTTTAGCTGGGGACGGCCCTCAGGGGGACACTGAAGCTTTCTTT	CASSLAGDGPQGDTEAFF
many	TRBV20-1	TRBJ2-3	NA	TGCAGTGCAAAGGATAGAACAGATACGCAGTATTTT	CSAKDRTDTQYF
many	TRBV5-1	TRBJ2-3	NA	TGCGCCAGCAGCTTCCACGTCCGGGGGGATACGCAGTATTTT	CASSFHVRGDTQYF
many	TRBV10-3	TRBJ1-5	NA	TGTGCCATCAGTGAGGTTCCGGATAGCAATCAGCCCCAGCATTTT	CAISEVPDSNQPQHF
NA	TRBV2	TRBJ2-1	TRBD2	TGTGCCAGCACCCCAGGAGCGGGGGGTTCCTACAATGAGCAGTTCTTC	CASTPGAGGSYNEQFF
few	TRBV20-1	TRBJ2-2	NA	TGCAGTGCTAGAGAGTCGGTCTACACCGGGGAGCTGTTTTTT	CSARESVYTGELFF
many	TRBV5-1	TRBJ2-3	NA	TGCGCCAGCAGTCTAGAACGATGGGATACGCAGTATTTT	CASSLERWDTQYF
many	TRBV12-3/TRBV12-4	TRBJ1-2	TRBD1	TGTGCCAGCAGCCGCAGACAGGGAGATGGCTACACCTTC	CASSRRQGDGYTF
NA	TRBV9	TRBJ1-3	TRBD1	TGTGCCAGCAGCGTAGCCGGGACAGGGTCAGGAAACACCATATATTTT	CASSVAGTGSGNTIYF
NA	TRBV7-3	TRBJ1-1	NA	TGTGCCAGCAGCTTACTCCAGGGAAGGGACACTGAAGCTTTCTTT	CASSLLQGRDTEAFF
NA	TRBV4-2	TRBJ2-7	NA	TGTGCCAGCAGCCAAGAATTGGCGGACGAGCAGTACTTC	CASSQELADEQYF
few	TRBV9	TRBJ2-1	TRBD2	TGTGCCAGCAGGTCGTCGGGGGGTTTGTTCTTC	CASRSSGGLFF